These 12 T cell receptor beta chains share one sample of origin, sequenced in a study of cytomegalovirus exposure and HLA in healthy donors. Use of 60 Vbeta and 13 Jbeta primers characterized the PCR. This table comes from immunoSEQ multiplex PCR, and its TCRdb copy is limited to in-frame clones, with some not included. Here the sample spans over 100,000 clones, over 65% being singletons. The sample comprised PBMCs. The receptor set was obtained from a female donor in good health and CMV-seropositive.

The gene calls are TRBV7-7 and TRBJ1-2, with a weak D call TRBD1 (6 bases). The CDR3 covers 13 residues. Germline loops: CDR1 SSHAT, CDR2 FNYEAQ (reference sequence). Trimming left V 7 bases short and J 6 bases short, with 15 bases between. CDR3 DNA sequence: TGTGCCAGCATCGGCAGGGGCCGAGATGGCTACACCTTC. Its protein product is CASIGRGRDGYTF.

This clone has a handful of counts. CDR3 coding DNA: TGTGCCAGCAGAAAGGGGAAAGGGACTGAAGCTTTCTTT. Translation: CASRKGKGTEAFF. The chain carries TRBV6-5 and TRBJ1-1, with a weak D call TRBD1 (5 bases). Looked up from germline, CDR1 is MNHEY and CDR2 is SVGAGI. V was cut by 6 bases and J by 5 bases, with 13 bases left in between. This CDR3 comprises 13 residues.

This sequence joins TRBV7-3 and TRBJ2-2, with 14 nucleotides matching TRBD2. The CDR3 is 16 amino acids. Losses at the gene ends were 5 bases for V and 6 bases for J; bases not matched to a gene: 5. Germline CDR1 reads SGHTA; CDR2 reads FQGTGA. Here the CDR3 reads CASSLTSGRGAGELFF. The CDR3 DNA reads TGTGCCAGCAGCCTGACTAGCGGGAGGGGCGCCGGGGAGCTGTTTTTT.

CDR3 bases: TGTGCCAGCAGACCCCAGGGGAACAAAAACATTCAGTACTTC. Its protein product is CASRPQGNKNIQYF. The chain has TRBV28 and TRBJ2-4, with a possible D match to TRBD1 (6 bases). Germline CDR1 is MDHEN and CDR2 is SYDVKM. V lost 6 bases, J lost 3 bases, and 12 bases lay in between. The CDR3 loop spans 14 amino acids.

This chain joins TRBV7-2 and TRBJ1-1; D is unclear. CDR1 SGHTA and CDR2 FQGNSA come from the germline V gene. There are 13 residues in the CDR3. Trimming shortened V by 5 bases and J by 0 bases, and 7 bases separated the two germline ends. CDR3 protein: CASSPQMNTEAFF. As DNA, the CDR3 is TGTGCCAGCAGCCCCCAAATGAACACTGAAGCTTTCTTT.

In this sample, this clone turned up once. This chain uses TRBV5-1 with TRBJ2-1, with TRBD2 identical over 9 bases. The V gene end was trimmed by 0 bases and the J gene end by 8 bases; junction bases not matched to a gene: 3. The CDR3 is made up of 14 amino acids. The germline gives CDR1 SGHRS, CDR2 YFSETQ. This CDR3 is CASSLAGGGDEQFF. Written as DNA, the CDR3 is TGCGCCAGCAGCTTGGCCGGCGGGGGGGATGAGCAGTTCTTC.

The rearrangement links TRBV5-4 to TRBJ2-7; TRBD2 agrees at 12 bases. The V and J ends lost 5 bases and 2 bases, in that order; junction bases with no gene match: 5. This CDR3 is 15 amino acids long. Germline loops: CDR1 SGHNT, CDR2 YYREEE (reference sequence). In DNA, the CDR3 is TGTGCCAGCAGACAGACTAGCGGGAGTCCCTACGAGCAGTACTTC. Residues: CASRQTSGSPYEQYF.

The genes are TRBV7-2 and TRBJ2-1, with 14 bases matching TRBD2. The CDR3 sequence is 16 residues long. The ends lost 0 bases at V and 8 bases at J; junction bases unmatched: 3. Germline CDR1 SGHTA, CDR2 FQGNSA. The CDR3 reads CASSLAGTSGSYEQFF. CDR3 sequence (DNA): TGTGCCAGCAGCTTAGCAGGGACTAGCGGGAGCTATGAGCAGTTCTTC.

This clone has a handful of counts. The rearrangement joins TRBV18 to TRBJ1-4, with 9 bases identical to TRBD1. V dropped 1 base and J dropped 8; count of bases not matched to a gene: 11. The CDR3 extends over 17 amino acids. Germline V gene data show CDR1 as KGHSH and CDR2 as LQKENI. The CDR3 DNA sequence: TGTGCCAGCTCACCACGGACAGGGGTGGACCCTTGGGAAAAACTGTTTTTT. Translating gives CASSPRTGVDPWEKLFF.

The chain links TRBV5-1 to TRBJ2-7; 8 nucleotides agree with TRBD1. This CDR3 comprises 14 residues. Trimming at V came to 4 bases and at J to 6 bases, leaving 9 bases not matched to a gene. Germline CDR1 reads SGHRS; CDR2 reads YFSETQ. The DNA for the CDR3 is TGCGCCAGCAGCCCCCGGACAGGGCTAATCGAGCAGTACTTC. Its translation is CASSPRTGLIEQYF.

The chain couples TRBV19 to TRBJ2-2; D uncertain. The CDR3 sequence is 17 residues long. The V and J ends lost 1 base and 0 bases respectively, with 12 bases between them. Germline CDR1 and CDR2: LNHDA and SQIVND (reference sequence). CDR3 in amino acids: CASSIGRKAANTGELFF. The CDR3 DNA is TGTGCCAGTAGTATAGGGCGGAAGGCCGCGAACACCGGGGAGCTGTTTTTT.

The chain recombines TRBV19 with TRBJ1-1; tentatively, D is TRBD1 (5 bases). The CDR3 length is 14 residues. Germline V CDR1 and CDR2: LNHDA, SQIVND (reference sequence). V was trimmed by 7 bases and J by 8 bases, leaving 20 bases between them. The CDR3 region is CASTSDPGVSEAFF. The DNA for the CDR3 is TGTGCCAGTACCTCCGACCCGGGGGTTTCGGAAGCTTTCTTT.